This record covers a single TCR beta chain. This CDR3 region has 16 residues. Deletions cut 0 bases from V and 1 base from J, with 15 bases between. Germline V lookup: CDR1 DFQATT, CDR2 SNEGSKA (reference sequence). During its preparation, the TCRbeta library received unique molecular identifiers. TCRdb reprocessed the PCR reads via MiXCR and lists one record per CDR3 protein. There are fewer than 550,000 distinct CDR3 sequences in the sample; over 10% occur only once, and 12% to 15% lies in the top ten. This entry comes from a study of T-cell reconstitution after alpha-beta-depleted transplantation in children.

Sequencing used PBMCs, mostly from graft donor cells, obtained 180 days after TCRalphabeta/CD19-depleted stem cell transplant. The genes are TRBV20-1 and TRBJ1-1; no clear D. The clonotype originates from a female patient aged 2-9 years who had a stem cell transplant for aplastic anemia, so the T cells may come from the graft donor. The CDR3 spells CSARDRPRGPNTEAFF. The CDR3 DNA reads as TGCAGTGCTAGAGATAGGCCGAGAGGACCGAACACTGAAGCTTTCTTT.